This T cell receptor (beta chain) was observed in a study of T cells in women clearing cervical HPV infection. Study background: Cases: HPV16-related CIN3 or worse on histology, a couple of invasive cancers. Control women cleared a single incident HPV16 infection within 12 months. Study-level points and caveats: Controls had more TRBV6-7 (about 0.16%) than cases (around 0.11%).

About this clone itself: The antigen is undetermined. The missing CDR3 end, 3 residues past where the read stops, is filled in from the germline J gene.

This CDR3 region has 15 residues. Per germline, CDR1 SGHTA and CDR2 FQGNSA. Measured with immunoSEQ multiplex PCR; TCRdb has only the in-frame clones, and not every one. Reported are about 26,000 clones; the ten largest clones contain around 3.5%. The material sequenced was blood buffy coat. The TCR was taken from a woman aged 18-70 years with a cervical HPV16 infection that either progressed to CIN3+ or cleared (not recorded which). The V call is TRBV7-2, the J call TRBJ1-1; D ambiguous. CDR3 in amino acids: CASSPPGYESEKAFF. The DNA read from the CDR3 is TGTGCCAGCAGCCCACCGGGGTACGAAAGCGAAAAA.